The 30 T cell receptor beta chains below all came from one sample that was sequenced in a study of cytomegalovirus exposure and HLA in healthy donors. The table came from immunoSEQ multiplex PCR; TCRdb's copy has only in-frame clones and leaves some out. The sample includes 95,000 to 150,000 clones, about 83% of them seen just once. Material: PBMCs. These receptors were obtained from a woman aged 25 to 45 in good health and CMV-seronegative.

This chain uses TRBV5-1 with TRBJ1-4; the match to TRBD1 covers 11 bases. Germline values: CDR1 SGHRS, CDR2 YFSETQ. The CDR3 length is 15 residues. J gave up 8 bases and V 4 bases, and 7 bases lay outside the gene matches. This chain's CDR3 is CASSLGQGAGEKLFF. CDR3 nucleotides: TGCGCCAGCAGCCTAGGACAGGGGGCCGGCGAAAAACTGTTTTTT.

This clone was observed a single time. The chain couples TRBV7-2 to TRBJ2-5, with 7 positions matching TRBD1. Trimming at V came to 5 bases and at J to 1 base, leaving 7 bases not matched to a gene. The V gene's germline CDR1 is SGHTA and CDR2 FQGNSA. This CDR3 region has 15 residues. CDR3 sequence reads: CASSIPRGIQETQYF. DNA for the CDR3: TGTGCCAGCAGCATACCCAGGGGGATCCAAGAGACCCAGTACTTC.

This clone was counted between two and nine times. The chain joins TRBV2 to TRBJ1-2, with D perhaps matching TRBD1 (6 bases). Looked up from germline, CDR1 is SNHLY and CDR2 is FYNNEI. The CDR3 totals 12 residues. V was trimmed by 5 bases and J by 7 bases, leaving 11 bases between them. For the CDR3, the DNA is TGTGCCAGCAGTTACAGGGTCCGTGGCTACACCTTC. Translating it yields CASSYRVRGYTF.

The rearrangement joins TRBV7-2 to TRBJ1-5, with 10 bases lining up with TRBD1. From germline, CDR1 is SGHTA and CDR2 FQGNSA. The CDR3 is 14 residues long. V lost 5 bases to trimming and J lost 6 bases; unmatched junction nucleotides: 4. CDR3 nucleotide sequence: TGTGCCAGCAGCCCGACAGGGGGCGGTCAGCCCCAGCATTTT. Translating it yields CASSPTGGGQPQHF. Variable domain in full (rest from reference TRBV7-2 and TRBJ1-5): GAGVSQSPSNKVTEKGKDVELRCDPISGHTALYWYRQSLGQGLEFLIYFQGNSAPDKSGLPSDRFSAERTGGSVSTLTIQRTQQEDSAVYLCASSPTGGGQPQHFGDGTRLSIL.

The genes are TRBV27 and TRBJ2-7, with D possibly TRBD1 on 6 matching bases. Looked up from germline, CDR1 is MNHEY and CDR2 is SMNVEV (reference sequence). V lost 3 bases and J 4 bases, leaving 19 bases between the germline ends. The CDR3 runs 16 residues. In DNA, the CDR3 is TGTGCCAGCAGTTTTACCTTTCAGGGGCGCATTTACGAGCAGTACTTC. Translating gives CASSFTFQGRIYEQYF.

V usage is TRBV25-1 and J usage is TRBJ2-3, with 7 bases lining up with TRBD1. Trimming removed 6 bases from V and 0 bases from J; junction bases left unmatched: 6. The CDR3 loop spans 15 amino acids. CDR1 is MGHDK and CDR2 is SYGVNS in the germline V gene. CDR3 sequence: CASSTTGDSTDTQYF. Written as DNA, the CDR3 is TGTGCCAGCAGCACAACAGGGGATAGCACAGATACGCAGTATTTT.

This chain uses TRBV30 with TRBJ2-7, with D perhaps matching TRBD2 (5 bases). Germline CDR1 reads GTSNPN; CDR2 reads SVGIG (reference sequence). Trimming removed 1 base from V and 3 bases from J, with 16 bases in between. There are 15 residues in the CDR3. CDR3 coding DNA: TGTGCCTGGAGTGCCACTATGTCCGGAGGCTACGAGCAGTACTTC. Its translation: CAWSATMSGGYEQYF. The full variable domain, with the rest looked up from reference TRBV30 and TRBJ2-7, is SQTIHQWPATLVQPVGSPLSLECTVEGTSNPNLYWYRQAAGRGLQLLFYSVGIGQISSEVPQNLSASRPQDRQFILSSKKLLLSDSGFYLCAWSATMSGGYEQYFGPGTRLTVT.

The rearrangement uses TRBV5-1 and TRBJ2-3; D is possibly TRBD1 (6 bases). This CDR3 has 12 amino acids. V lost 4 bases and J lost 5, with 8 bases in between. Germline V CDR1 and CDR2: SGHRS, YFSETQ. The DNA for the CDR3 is TGCGCCAGCAGCATAGGGGGAGATACGCAGTATTTT. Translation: CASSIGGDTQYF.

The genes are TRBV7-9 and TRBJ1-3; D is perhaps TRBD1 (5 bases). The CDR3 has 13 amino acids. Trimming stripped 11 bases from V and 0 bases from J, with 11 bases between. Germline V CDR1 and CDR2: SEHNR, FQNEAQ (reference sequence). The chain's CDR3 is CAGASDSGNTIYF. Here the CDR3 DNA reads TGTGCCGGGGCGTCAGACTCTGGAAACACCATATATTTT.

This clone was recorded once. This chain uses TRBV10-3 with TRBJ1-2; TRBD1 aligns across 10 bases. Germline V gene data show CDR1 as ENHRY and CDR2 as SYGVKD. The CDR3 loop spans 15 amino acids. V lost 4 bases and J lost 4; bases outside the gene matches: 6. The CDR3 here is CAISGEGQGSYGYTF. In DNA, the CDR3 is TGTGCCATCAGTGGAGAGGGACAGGGGTCCTATGGCTACACCTTC.

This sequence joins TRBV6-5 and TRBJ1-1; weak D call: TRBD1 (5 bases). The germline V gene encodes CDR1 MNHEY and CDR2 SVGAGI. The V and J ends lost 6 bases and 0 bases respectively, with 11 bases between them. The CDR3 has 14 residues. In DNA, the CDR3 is TGTGCCAGCAGACGAGACAGCTTGAACACTGAAGCTTTCTTT. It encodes CASRRDSLNTEAFF.

The CDR3 DNA reads as TGTGCCAGCAGCTCTAGTTCCGGGGAGCTGTTTTTT. This codes for CASSSSSGELFF. The rearrangement joins TRBV6-5 to TRBJ2-2; unclear D gene. V dropped 6 bases and J dropped 6 bases, with 8 bases sitting between them. This CDR3 region has 12 residues. The germline V gene encodes CDR1 MNHEY and CDR2 SVGAGI.

The CDR3 sequence is CASSEGGGPIGELFF. As DNA, the CDR3 is TGCGCCAGCAGCGAGGGCGGTGGGCCAATCGGGGAGCTGTTTTTT. This chain links TRBV5-1 with TRBJ2-2; weak D call: TRBD2 (5 bases). Germline-derived CDR1 and CDR2 are SGHRS and YFSETQ. V was cut by 4 bases and J by 7 bases, with 17 bases left in between. The CDR3 length is 15 residues.

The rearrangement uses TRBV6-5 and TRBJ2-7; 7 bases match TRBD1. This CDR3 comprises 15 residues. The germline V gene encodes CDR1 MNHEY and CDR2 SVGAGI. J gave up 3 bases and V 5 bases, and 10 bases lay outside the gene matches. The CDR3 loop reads CASSPTGTAGYEQYF. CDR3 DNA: TGTGCCAGCAGTCCAACTGGGACAGCAGGCTACGAGCAGTACTTC.

CDR3 loop: CASSFGQNSPLHF. In nucleotides, the CDR3 is TGTGCCAGCAGCTTCGGACAAAATTCACCCCTCCACTTT. The rearrangement joins TRBV7-9 to TRBJ1-6, with D perhaps matching TRBD1 (5 bases). The V end lost 3 bases, the J end lost 7 bases, and 7 bases lay between the germline ends. Germline V gene sequence: CDR1 SEHNR, CDR2 FQNEAQ (reference sequence). The CDR3 spans 13 residues.

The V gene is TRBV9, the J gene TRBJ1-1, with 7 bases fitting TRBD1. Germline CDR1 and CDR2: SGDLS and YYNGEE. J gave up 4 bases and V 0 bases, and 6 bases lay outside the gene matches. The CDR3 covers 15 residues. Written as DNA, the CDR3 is TGTGCCAGCAGCGTAGTCCCAGGGGGGCCCACTGAAGCTTTCTTT. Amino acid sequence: CASSVVPGGPTEAFF.

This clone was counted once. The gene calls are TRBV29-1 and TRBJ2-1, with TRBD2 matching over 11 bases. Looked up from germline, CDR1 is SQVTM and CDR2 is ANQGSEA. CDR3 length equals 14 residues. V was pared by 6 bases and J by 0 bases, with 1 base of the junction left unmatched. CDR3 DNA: TGCAGCGTACTAGCGGGGGCCTCCTACAATGAGCAGTTCTTC. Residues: CSVLAGASYNEQFF.

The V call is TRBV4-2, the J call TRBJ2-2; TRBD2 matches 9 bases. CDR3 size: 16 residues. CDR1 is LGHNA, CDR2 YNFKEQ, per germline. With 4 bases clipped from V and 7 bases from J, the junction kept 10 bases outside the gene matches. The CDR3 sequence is CASSPRAGGRVGELFF. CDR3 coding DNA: TGTGCCAGCAGCCCCCGCGCGGGGGGGCGAGTCGGGGAGCTGTTTTTT.

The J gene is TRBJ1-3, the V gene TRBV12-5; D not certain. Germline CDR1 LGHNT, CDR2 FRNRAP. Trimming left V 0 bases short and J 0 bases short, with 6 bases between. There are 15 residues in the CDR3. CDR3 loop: CASGLVPSSGNTIYF. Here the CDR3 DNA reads TGTGCTAGTGGTTTGGTTCCCAGCTCTGGAAACACCATATATTTT.

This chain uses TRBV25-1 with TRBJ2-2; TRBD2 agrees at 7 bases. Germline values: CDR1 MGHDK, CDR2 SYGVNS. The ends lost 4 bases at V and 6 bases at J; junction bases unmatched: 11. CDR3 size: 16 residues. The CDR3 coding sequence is TGTGCCAGCAGTGGAGGGTCGGGAGGCGGGGCCGGGGAGCTGTTTTTT. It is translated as CASSGGSGGGAGELFF. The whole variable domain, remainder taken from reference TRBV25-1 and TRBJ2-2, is EADIYQTPRYLVIGTGKKITLECSQTMGHDKMYWYQQDPGMELHLIHYSYGVNSTEKGDLSSESTVSRIRTEHFPLTLESARPSHTSQYLCASSGGSGGGAGELFFGEGSRLTVL.

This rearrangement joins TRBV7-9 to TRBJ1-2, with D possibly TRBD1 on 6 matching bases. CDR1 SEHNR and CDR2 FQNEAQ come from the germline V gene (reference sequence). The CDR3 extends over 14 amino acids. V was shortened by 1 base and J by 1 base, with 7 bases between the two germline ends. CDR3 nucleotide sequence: TGTGCCAGCAGCTTAGAGGGGGTTAACTATGGCTACACCTTC. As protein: CASSLEGVNYGYTF.

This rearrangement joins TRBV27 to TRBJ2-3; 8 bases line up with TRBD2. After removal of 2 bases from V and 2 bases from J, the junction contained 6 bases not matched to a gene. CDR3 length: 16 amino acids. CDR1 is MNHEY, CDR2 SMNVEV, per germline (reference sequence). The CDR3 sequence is CASSLGTRGPTDTQYF. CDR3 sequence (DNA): TGTGCCAGCAGTTTAGGGACTAGAGGGCCCACAGATACGCAGTATTTT.

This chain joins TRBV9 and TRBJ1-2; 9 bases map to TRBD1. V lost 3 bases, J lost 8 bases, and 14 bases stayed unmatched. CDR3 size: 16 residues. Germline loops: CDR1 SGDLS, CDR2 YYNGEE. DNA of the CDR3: TGTGCCAGCAGCGCCTCCGGGACAGGGACCGAAGGGGGCTACACCTTC. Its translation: CASSASGTGTEGGYTF.

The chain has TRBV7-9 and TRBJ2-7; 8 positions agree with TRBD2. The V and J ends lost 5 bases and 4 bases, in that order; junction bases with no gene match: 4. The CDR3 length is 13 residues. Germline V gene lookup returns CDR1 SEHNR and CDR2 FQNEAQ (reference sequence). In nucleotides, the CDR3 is TGTGCCAGCAGCCTGACTAGCGCTTACGAGCAGTACTTC. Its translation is CASSLTSAYEQYF.

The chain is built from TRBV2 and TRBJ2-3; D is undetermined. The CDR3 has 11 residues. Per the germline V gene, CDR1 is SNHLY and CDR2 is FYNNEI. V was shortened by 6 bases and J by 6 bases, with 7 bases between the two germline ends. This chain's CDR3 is CASRRRDTQYF. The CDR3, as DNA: TGTGCCAGCAGAAGGCGGGATACGCAGTATTTT.

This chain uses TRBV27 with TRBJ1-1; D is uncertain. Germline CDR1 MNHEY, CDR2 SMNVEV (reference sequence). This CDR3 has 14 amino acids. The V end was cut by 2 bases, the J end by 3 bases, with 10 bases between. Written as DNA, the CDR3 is TGTGCCAGCAGTTTAGAAGGGAGGGACACTGAAGCTTTCTTT. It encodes CASSLEGRDTEAFF.

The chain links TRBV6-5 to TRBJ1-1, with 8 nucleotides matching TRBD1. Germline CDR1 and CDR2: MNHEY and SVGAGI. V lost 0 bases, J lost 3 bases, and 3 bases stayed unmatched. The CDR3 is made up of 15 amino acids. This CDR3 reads CASSYSGTGYTEAFF. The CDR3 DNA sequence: TGTGCCAGCAGTTACTCGGGGACAGGATACACTGAAGCTTTCTTT.

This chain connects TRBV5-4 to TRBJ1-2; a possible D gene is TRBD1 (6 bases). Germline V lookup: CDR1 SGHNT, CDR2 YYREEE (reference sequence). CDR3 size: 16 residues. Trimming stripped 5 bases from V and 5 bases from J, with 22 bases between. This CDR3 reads CASSSNPLQGEYGYTF. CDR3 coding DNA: TGTGCCAGCAGTTCTAACCCGCTACAGGGAGAATATGGCTACACCTTC.

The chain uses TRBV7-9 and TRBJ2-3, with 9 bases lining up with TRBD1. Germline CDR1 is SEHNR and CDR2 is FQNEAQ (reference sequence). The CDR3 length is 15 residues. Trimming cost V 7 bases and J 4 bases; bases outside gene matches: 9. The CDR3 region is CASNFGQGSADTQYF. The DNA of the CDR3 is TGTGCCAGCAACTTCGGACAGGGGTCTGCAGATACGCAGTATTTT.

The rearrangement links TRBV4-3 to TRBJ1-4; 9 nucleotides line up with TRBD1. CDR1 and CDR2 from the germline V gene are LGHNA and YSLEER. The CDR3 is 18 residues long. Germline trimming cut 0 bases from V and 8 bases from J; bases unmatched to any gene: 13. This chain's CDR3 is CASSQDLNRGRTYEKLFF. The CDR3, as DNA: TGCGCCAGCAGCCAAGATCTGAACAGGGGGCGTACATACGAAAAACTGTTTTTT.